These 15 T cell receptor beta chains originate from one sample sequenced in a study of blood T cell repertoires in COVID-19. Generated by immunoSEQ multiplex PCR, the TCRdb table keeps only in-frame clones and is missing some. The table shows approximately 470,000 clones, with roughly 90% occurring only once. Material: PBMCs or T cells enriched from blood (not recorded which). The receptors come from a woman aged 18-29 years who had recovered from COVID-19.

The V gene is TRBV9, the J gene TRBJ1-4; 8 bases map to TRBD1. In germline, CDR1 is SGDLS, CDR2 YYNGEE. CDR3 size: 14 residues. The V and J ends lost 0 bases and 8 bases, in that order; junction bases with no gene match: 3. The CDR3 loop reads CASSVGTGKEKLFF. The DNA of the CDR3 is TGTGCCAGCAGCGTAGGGACAGGGAAAGAAAAACTGTTTTTT.

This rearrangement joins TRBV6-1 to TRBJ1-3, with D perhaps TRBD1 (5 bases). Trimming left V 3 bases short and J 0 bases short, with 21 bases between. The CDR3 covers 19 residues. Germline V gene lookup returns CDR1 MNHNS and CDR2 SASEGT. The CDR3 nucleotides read TGTGCCAGCAGTGAGGGGTCAGGGCCCCTTTATTACTCTGGAAACACCATATATTTT. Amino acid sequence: CASSEGSGPLYYSGNTIYF.

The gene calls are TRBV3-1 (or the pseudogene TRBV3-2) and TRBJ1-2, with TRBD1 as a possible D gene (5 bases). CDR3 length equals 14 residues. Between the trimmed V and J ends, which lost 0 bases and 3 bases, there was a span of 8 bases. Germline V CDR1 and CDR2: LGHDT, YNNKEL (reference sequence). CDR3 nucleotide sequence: TGTGCCAGCAGCCAAGATGTAGGGGACTATGGCTACACCTTC. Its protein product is CASSQDVGDYGYTF.

CDR3: CASSTQGAYTEAFF. CDR3 bases: TGTGCCAGTAGTACCCAGGGGGCGTACACTGAAGCTTTCTTT. The V and J genes are TRBV19 and TRBJ1-1; TRBD1 agrees at 8 bases. J gave up 3 bases and V 4 bases, and 4 bases lay outside the gene matches. From germline, CDR1 is LNHDA and CDR2 SQIVND (reference sequence). The CDR3 is 14 amino acids. The full variable domain, with the rest looked up from reference TRBV19 and TRBJ1-1, is DGGITQSPKYLFRKEGQNVTLSCEQNLNHDAMYWYRQDPGQGLRLIYYSQIVNDFQKGDIAEGYSVSREKKESFPLTVTSAQKNPTAFYLCASSTQGAYTEAFFGQGTRLTVV.

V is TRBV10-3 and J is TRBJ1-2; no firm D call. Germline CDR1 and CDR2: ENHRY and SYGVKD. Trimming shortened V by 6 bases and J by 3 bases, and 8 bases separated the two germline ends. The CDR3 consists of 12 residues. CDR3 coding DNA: TGTGCCATCAGAGACATTTACTATGGCTACACCTTC. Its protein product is CAIRDIYYGYTF.

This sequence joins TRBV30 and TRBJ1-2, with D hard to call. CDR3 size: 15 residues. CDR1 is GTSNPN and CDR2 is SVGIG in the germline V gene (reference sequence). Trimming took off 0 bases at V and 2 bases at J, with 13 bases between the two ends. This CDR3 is CAWSVGVVENYGYTF. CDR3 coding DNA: TGTGCCTGGAGTGTGGGAGTAGTCGAGAACTATGGCTACACCTTC.

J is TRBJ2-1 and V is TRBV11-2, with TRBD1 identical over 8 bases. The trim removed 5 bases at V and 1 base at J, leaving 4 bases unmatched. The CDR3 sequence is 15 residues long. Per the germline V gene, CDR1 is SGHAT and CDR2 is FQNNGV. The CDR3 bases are TGTGCCAGCAGCCGGACAGGGACGTCCTACAATGAGCAGTTCTTC. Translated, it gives CASSRTGTSYNEQFF.

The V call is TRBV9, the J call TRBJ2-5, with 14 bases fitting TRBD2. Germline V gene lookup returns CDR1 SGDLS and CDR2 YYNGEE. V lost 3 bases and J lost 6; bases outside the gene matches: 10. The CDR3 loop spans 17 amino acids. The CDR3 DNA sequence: TGTGCCAGCAGCGCCGGGACTAGCGGGGGACGGCCCAAGACCCAGTACTTC. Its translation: CASSAGTSGGRPKTQYF.

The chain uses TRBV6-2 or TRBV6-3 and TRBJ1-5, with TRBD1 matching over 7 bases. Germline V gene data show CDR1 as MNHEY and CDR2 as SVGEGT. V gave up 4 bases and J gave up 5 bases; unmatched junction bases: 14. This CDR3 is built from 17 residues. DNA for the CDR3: TGTGCCAGCAGTTCCACCCTAAATGACAGGGTCGATCAGCCCCAGCATTTT. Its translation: CASSSTLNDRVDQPQHF.

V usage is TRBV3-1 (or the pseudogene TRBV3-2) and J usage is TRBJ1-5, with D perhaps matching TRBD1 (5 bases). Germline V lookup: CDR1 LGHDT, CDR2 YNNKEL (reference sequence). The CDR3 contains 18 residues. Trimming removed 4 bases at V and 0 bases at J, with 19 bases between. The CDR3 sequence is CASSPLPGDPISNQPQHF. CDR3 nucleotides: TGTGCCAGCAGCCCCCTACCGGGGGACCCTATTAGCAATCAGCCCCAGCATTTT.

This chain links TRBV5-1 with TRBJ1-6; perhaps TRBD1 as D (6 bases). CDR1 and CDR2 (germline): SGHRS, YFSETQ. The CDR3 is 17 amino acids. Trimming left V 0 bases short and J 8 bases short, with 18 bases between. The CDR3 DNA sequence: TGCGCCAGCAGCTTGGAGGCCGGGACACCGAATCATTCACCCCTCCACTTT. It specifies CASSLEAGTPNHSPLHF. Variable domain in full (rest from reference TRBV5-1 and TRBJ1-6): KAGVTQTPRYLIKTRGQQVTLSCSPISGHRSVSWYQQTPGQGLQFLFEYFSETQRNKGNFPGRFSGRQFSNSRSEMNVSTLELGDSALYLCASSLEAGTPNHSPLHFGNGTRLTVT.

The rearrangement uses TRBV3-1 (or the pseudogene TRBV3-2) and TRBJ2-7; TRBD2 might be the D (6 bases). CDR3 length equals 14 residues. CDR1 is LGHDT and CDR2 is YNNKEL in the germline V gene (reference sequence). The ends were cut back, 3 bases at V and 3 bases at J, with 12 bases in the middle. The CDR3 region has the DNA TGTGCCAGCAGCCACCCGGGAGCTATCTACGAGCAGTACTTC. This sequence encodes CASSHPGAIYEQYF.

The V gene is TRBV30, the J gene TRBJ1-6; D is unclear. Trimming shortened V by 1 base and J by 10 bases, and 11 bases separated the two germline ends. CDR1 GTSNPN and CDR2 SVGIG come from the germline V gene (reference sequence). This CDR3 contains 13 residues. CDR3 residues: CAWSGTPGSPLHF. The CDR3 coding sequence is TGTGCCTGGAGTGGGACGCCGGGGTCACCCCTCCACTTT.

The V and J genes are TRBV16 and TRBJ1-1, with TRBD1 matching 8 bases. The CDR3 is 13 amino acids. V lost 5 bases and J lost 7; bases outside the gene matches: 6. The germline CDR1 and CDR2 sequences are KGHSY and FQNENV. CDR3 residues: CASSARGTGEAFF. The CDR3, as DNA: TGTGCCAGCAGCGCGCGTGGGACAGGTGAAGCTTTCTTT. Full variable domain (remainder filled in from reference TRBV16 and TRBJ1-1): GEEVAQTPKHLVRGEGQKAKLYCAPIKGHSYVFWYQQVLKNEFKFLISFQNENVFDETGMPKERFSAKCLPNSPCSLEIQATKLEDSAVYFCASSARGTGEAFFGQGTRLTVV.

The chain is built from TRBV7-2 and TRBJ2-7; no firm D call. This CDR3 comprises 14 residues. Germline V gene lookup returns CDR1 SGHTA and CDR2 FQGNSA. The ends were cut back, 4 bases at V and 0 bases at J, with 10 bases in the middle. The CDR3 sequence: CASSSMAVSYEQYF. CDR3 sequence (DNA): TGTGCCAGCAGCTCCATGGCCGTCTCCTACGAGCAGTACTTC.